This T cell receptor (beta chain) came from a study of shared clonotypes between healthy human individuals. Profiled with immunoSEQ multiplex PCR; TCRdb holds only in-frame clones, not every one. Seen here are about 490,000 clones, around three quarters observed once, and the top ten hold about an eighth. Trimming cost V 6 bases and J 5 bases; bases outside gene matches: 12. Germline V gene lookup returns CDR1 MDHEN and CDR2 SYDVKM. The CDR3 totals 15 residues. Source material: PBMCs. The J gene is TRBJ1-1, the V gene TRBV28; 7 nucleotides agree with TRBD1. The receptor comes from a woman in her thirties or forties in good health. Some clones in this sample may be carry-over from other donors' samples. The CDR3 is CASSQPLQGKTEAFF. The CDR3 region has the DNA TGTGCCAGCAGCCAACCGTTACAGGGGAAGACTGAAGCTTTCTTT. The full variable domain, in which reference TRBV28 and TRBJ1-1 provide the parts outside the CDR3, is DVKVTQSSRYLVKRTGEKVFLECVQDMDHENMFWYRQDPGLGLRLIYFSYDVKMKEKGDIPEGYSVSREKKERFSLILESASTNQTSMYLCASSQPLQGKTEAFFGQGTRLTVV.